This is a list of T cell receptor beta chains from one sample in a study of CXCR3-negative and CXCR3-positive naive CD8 T cells. TCRdb re-called the 5' RACE reads and gives one entry per CDR3 protein, without DNA. Its listing shows about 82,000 distinct CDR3 sequences. The sequencing input was naive CXCR3- CD8+ T cells from blood. The origin of the receptors is a human donor in good health. Some clones in this sample may be carry-over from other donors' samples. Both conserved end residues are part of each CDR3.

>TRBJ2-1|TRBV28
CASSLRVSLNEQFF
>TRBJ1-1|TRBV29-1
CSADPSGQGVEAFF
>TRBJ2-7|TRBV2
CASSPSGGHSYEQYF
>TRBJ2-7|TRBV29-1
CSVESGDRGSYEQYF
>TRBJ1-1|TRBV5-4
CASSPGPSNTEAFF
>TRBJ1-1|TRBV29-1
CSVEGQSVRAFF
>TRBJ2-5|TRBV6-2/TRBV6-3
CASSYSGSGTIWETQYF
>TRBJ1-2|TRBV4-1
CASSQAAGTGGFRGYTF
>TRBJ2-7|TRBV10-3
CAISESGTGLNYEQYF
>TRBJ1-1|TRBV13
CASSLGGDLNTEAFF
>TRBJ2-4|TRBV5-1
CASSLGNERVNIQYF
>TRBJ1-2|TRBV29-1
CSVGTGGNYGYTF
>TRBJ2-5|TRBV7-6
CASSPREGRLETQYF
>TRBJ1-5|TRBV12-3/TRBV12-4
CASSSTDYQPQHF
>TRBJ2-7|TRBV10-3
CAISESGGLSSYEQYF
>TRBJ2-7|TRBV28
CASSPSPDSLSDYSYEQYF
>TRBJ2-7|TRBV18
CASSPGLAGASSSYEQYF
>TRBJ2-1|TRBV29-1
CSVEFPQGWFF
>TRBJ2-1|TRBV7-6
CASSLRLAGGRGNEQFF
>TRBJ2-1|TRBV7-6
CASSLAVSRESSSYNEQFF
>TRBJ1-1|TRBV7-9
CASSLDTEAFF
>TRBJ2-5|TRBV7-9
CASSLEVGREPQETQYF
>TRBJ1-6|TRBV7-9
CASSSRGGDPNSPLHF
>TRBJ2-3|TRBV14
CASSQLGLSTDTQYF
>TRBJ2-7|TRBV29-1
CSVSTGTHEQYF
>TRBJ2-1|TRBV7-7
CASSPDDYNEQFF
>TRBJ2-1|TRBV29-1
CSVEAGDPGNEQFF